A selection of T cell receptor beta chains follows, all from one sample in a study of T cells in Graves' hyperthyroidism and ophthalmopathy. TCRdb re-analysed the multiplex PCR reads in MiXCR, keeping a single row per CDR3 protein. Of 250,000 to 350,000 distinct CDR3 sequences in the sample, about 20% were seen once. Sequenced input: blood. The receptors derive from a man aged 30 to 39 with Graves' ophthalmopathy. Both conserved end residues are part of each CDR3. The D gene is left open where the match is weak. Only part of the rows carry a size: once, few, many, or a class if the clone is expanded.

CDR3nt: TGCAGTGCTAGGGACGGAGGCGAGGGCTACACCTTC
CDR3aa: CSARDGGEGYTF
d_gene: -
j_gene: TRBJ1-2
v_gene: TRBV20-1
abundance: many

CDR3nt: TGTGCCAGCAGCCAGCAAGCGGGTCGAACCTACGAGCCGTACTTC
CDR3aa: CASSQQAGRTYEPYF
d_gene: -
j_gene: TRBJ2-7
v_gene: TRBV14
abundance: -

CDR3nt: TGTGCCACCAGTAAATCAGGGATAAACACTGAAGCTTTCTTT
CDR3aa: CATSKSGINTEAFF
d_gene: -
j_gene: TRBJ1-1
v_gene: TRBV24-1
abundance: few

CDR3nt: TGTGCCAGCAGCTTGGGCAATTCAGCCCTCCACTTT
CDR3aa: CASSLGNSALHF
d_gene: -
j_gene: TRBJ1-6
v_gene: TRBV9
abundance: -

CDR3nt: TGTGCCATCAGTGATTCGGGAGTTAGAACAGATACGCAGTATTTT
CDR3aa: CAISDSGVRTDTQYF
d_gene: -
j_gene: TRBJ2-3
v_gene: TRBV10-3
abundance: -

CDR3nt: TGTGCCAGCGGTGGGGACTATGGCTACACCTTC
CDR3aa: CASGGDYGYTF
d_gene: -
j_gene: TRBJ1-2
v_gene: TRBV7-2
abundance: -

CDR3nt: TGTGCCACCAGCAGGACTAGCGGGGGGCCGGGTGGAACCCAGTACTTC
CDR3aa: CATSRTSGGPGGTQYF
d_gene: TRBD2
j_gene: TRBJ2-5
v_gene: TRBV15
abundance: -

CDR3nt: TGTGCTAGTGGTTTGGTCAGCTACGAGCAGTACTTC
CDR3aa: CASGLVSYEQYF
d_gene: -
j_gene: TRBJ2-7
v_gene: TRBV12-5
abundance: -

CDR3nt: TGTGCCAGCAGTTCTTGGATCTTATACAATGAGCAGTTCTTC
CDR3aa: CASSSWILYNEQFF
d_gene: -
j_gene: TRBJ2-1
v_gene: TRBV27
abundance: few

CDR3nt: TGTGCCAGCAGCCCAGGGGGGCTCTATAATTCACCCCTCCACTTT
CDR3aa: CASSPGGLYNSPLHF
d_gene: TRBD1
j_gene: TRBJ1-6
v_gene: TRBV13
abundance: -

CDR3nt: TGCAGTGCTCCGAGAGGGGGTAGGGGCTACACCTTC
CDR3aa: CSAPRGGRGYTF
d_gene: -
j_gene: TRBJ1-2
v_gene: TRBV20-1
abundance: -

CDR3nt: TGTGCCAGCAGCCAAGGGGTAGGGGTGGATTCACCCCTCCACTTT
CDR3aa: CASSQGVGVDSPLHF
d_gene: -
j_gene: TRBJ1-6
v_gene: TRBV3-1
abundance: few

CDR3nt: TGTGCCAGCAGCGTAAGCGTTGGTGAAAAACTGTTTTTT
CDR3aa: CASSVSVGEKLFF
d_gene: -
j_gene: TRBJ1-4
v_gene: TRBV9
abundance: -

CDR3nt: TGTGCCAGTAGTTACAGGGGCAGTATCAATCAGCGCCAGCATTTT
CDR3aa: CASSYRGSINQRQHF
d_gene: TRBD1
j_gene: TRBJ1-5
v_gene: TRBV19
abundance: -

CDR3nt: TGTGCCAGCTCACCACAGGCAGGAGTTAGCACAGATACGCAGTATTTT
CDR3aa: CASSPQAGVSTDTQYF
d_gene: -
j_gene: TRBJ2-3
v_gene: TRBV18
abundance: many

CDR3nt: TGTGCCAGCAGTTTAGGGCGGGAACCCTACGAGCAGTACTTC
CDR3aa: CASSLGREPYEQYF
d_gene: -
j_gene: TRBJ2-7
v_gene: TRBV28
abundance: -

CDR3nt: TGTGCCAGCAGTCCCTACATTGGCCTTAACACTGAAGCTTTCTTT
CDR3aa: CASSPYIGLNTEAFF
d_gene: -
j_gene: TRBJ1-1
v_gene: TRBV27
abundance: many

CDR3nt: TGTGCCAGCCGGGGTTTTCAGGGGGCGCAAGTGAACACTGAAGCTTTCTTT
CDR3aa: CASRGFQGAQVNTEAFF
d_gene: TRBD1
j_gene: TRBJ1-1
v_gene: TRBV28
abundance: -

CDR3nt: TGTGCCAGCAGTGGAGACAGGGGTTATAGCAATCAGCCCCAGCATTTT
CDR3aa: CASSGDRGYSNQPQHF
d_gene: TRBD1
j_gene: TRBJ1-5
v_gene: TRBV6-1
abundance: -

CDR3nt: TGTGCCAGCAGCCAAGCTCAGCGGGAGCCCTACAATGAGCAGTTCTTC
CDR3aa: CASSQAQREPYNEQFF
d_gene: TRBD2
j_gene: TRBJ2-1
v_gene: TRBV3-1
abundance: -